This T cell receptor (beta chain) comes out of a study of blood T cell repertoires in COVID-19. In the study overall: The analysed material was cDNA or gDNA that came from T cells, B-cell-depleted T cells, or PBMCs.

TCRdb keeps only in-frame clones here, not all; method: immunoSEQ multiplex PCR. This sample yields around 290,000 clones, of which 89% are seen a single time; about 1.7% belongs to the top ten. J was trimmed by 4 bases and V by 4 bases; bases with no gene match: 10. The CDR3 covers 15 residues. Germline V lookup: CDR1 SGHRS, CDR2 YFSETQ. Individuals drawn from about two dozen US areas were about 18 to 100 years old. Clinical history as reported by participants underpinned cohort assignment. Recovered participants had two consecutive negative NP/OP PCR tests, healthcare professional clearance, or symptom resolution.

The source material was PBMCs or T cells enriched from blood (not recorded which). The J gene is TRBJ2-7, the V gene TRBV5-1, with TRBD1 identical over 8 bases. The clonotype originates from a woman aged 40 to 55 who had recovered from COVID-19. The CDR3 DNA reads as TGCGCCAGCAGCCAATGGACAGGGAAGGCTTACGAGCAGTACTTC. It yields the protein CASSQWTGKAYEQYF.